The 20 T cell receptor beta chains below were found in one sample sequenced in a study of beta chain features in type 1 diabetes. Expressed TCRB transcripts were sequenced because the isolated RNA had all been reverse transcribed beforehand. Profiled with immunoSEQ multiplex PCR; TCRdb holds only in-frame clones, not every one. Of 900,000 or so clones in the sample, roughly 16% were seen once. Sequenced material: naive CD4+ T cells from blood. The receptors were gathered from a woman aged 18-35 years in good health.

The V gene is TRBV27, the J gene TRBJ2-5; TRBD2 matches 9 bases. The CDR3 spans 17 residues. CDR1 and CDR2 (germline): MNHEY, SMNVEV (reference sequence). V shed 4 bases and J 1 base; nucleotides not matched to a gene: 10. The CDR3 DNA follows: TGTGCCAGCAGTTCTACTTTAGCGGGGGTATTCCAAGAGACCCAGTACTTC. Translated, it gives CASSSTLAGVFQETQYF.

This clone was counted a few times. This chain connects TRBV11-2 to TRBJ2-1; D not resolved. V lost 5 bases and J 8 bases, leaving 19 bases between the germline ends. This CDR3 contains 15 residues. CDR1 and CDR2 from the germline V gene are SGHAT and FQNNGV. CDR3 sequence reads: CASSLRPRNHHEQFF. CDR3 bases: TGTGCCAGCAGCCTTCGACCGAGAAACCACCATGAGCAGTTCTTC.

The V call is TRBV25-1, the J call TRBJ2-1; D might be TRBD2 (7 bases). Germline loops: CDR1 MGHDK, CDR2 SYGVNS. The CDR3 is 13 amino acids. V was cut by 7 bases and J by 9 bases, with 16 bases left in between. The CDR3 loop is CASTEGGAGEQFF. The CDR3 DNA is TGTGCCAGCACCGAGGGGGGGGCCGGTGAGCAGTTCTTC.

A few counts support this clone. This chain links TRBV18 with TRBJ1-4, with D possibly TRBD1 on 6 matching bases. V gave up 6 bases and J gave up 6 bases, with 14 bases separating them. Germline CDR1 KGHSH, CDR2 LQKENI. CDR3 length: 14 residues. CDR3 region: CASSPPGQHEKLFF. CDR3 coding DNA: TGTGCCAGCTCTCCCCCGGGACAACATGAAAAACTGTTTTTT.

This clone was seen ten or more times. The chain carries TRBV28 and TRBJ2-6, with no clear D. Germline CDR1 and CDR2: MDHEN and SYDVKM. This CDR3 is built from 13 residues. With 7 bases removed from V and 3 bases from J, the gap between germline ends came to 7 bases. This CDR3 reads CASTSFGANVLTF. For the CDR3, the DNA is TGTGCCAGCACTAGTTTTGGGGCCAACGTCCTGACTTTC.

This sequence joins TRBV18 and TRBJ2-5; no firm D call. This CDR3 spans 13 amino acids. The germline gives CDR1 KGHSH, CDR2 LQKENI. Trimming shortened V by 5 bases and J by 5 bases, and 12 bases separated the two germline ends. CDR3 DNA: TGTGCCAGCTCATTTTACAGTGGGGAGACCCAGTACTTC. It translates to CASSFYSGETQYF.

This clone has a handful of counts. The V gene is TRBV9, the J gene TRBJ2-5; TRBD2 is a possible D gene (6 bases). The V gene lost 6 bases and the J gene lost 5 bases, with 20 bases spanning the gap. Per germline, CDR1 SGDLS and CDR2 YYNGEE. The CDR3 consists of 15 residues. The CDR3 region has the DNA TGTGCCAGCACCAAGCTCCTGGGCGGAGGGGAGACCCAGTACTTC. It is translated as CASTKLLGGGETQYF. The entire variable domain, with the rest obtained from reference TRBV9 and TRBJ2-5, is as follows: DSGVTQTPKHLITATGQRVTLRCSPRSGDLSVYWYQQSLDQGLQFLIQYYNGEERAKGNILERFSAQQFPDLHSELNLSSLELGDSALYFCASTKLLGGGETQYFGPGTRLLVL.

The CDR3 reads CASSLIADEQYF. Here the CDR3 DNA reads TGTGCCAGCAGCTTAATAGCCGACGAGCAGTACTTC. The chain recombines TRBV7-2 with TRBJ2-7; no firm D call. In germline, CDR1 is SGHTA, CDR2 FQGNSA. The CDR3 covers 12 residues. Between the trimmed V and J ends, which lost 2 bases and 5 bases, there was a span of 7 bases.

This sequence joins TRBV29-1 and TRBJ2-1, with D perhaps being TRBD1 or TRBD2 (5 bases each). Germline V lookup: CDR1 SQVTM, CDR2 ANQGSEA. CDR3 length: 13 residues. V dropped 6 bases and J dropped 0 bases, with 9 bases sitting between them. The CDR3 DNA follows: TGCAGCGTATCAGGGAGCTCCTACAATGAGCAGTTCTTC. Translation: CSVSGSSYNEQFF.

Only a few counts were recorded for this clone. The rearrangement joins TRBV6-1 to TRBJ2-2; D gene unclear. The CDR3 has 15 residues. V gave up 4 bases and J gave up 5 bases, with 14 bases separating them. CDR1 MNHNS and CDR2 SASEGT come from the germline V gene. Here the CDR3 DNA reads TGTGCCAGCAGTGCCATGGGCGCGACGACCGGGGAGCTGTTTTTT. Translated: CASSAMGATTGELFF.

In its sample, this clone was seen a few times. The CDR3 reads CATSSWTSGTEQFF. The DNA for the CDR3 is TGTGCCACCAGCAGCTGGACTAGCGGGACGGAGCAGTTCTTC. The genes are TRBV15 and TRBJ2-1; 12 positions agree with TRBD2. The CDR3 loop spans 14 amino acids. The germline CDR1 and CDR2 sequences are LNHNV and YYDKDF (reference sequence). V shed 3 bases and J 10 bases; nucleotides not matched to a gene: 4.

The chain carries TRBV6-5 and TRBJ1-5, with a weak D call TRBD1 (5 bases). With 5 bases removed from V and 7 bases from J, the gap between germline ends came to 12 bases. The germline V gene encodes CDR1 MNHEY and CDR2 SVGAGI. The CDR3 runs to 13 residues. The CDR3 DNA is TGTGCCAGCAGTAAAGTTCGGGGGCAGCCCCAGCATTTT. Its translation is CASSKVRGQPQHF.

The genes are TRBV18 and TRBJ2-7; D unresolved. The CDR3 extends over 12 amino acids. The V end was cut by 1 base, the J end by 5 bases, with 6 bases between. Germline V gives CDR1 KGHSH, CDR2 LQKENI. As DNA, the CDR3 is TGTGCCAGCTCACCACTCCGTGACGAGCAGTACTTC. This sequence encodes CASSPLRDEQYF. Combining the CDR3 with reference TRBV18 and TRBJ2-7 gives the whole variable domain NAGVMQNPRHLVRRRGQEARLRCSPMKGHSHVYWYRQLPEEGLKFMVYLQKENIIDESGMPKERFSAEFPKEGPSILRIQQVVRGDSAAYFCASSPLRDEQYFGPGTRLTVT.

There are a few counts of this clone. V gene TRBV21-1 combines with J gene TRBJ2-7; no check of the table's D call, TRBD1, against the DNA was made. TRBV21-1 is flagged as a pseudogene. The CDR3 spans 14 residues. The CDR3 reads CASSIRDRSYEQYF. The CDR3 nucleotides are TGTGCCAGCAGCATCCGGGACAGGTCCTACGAGCAGTACTTC.

This chain connects TRBV29-1 to TRBJ2-7, with a tentative D call TRBD1 (6 bases). The V gene lost 4 bases and the J gene lost 2 bases, with 15 bases spanning the gap. CDR3 length: 14 residues. CDR1 and CDR2 from the germline V gene are SQVTM and ANQGSEA. The CDR3 loop reads CSVAWNRAPYEQYF. The CDR3 DNA sequence: TGCAGCGTTGCTTGGAACAGGGCCCCCTACGAGCAGTACTTC.

The chain is built from TRBV4-1 and TRBJ2-3; TRBD2 aligns across 7 bases. Germline CDR1 is MGHRA and CDR2 is YSYEKL. V lost 4 bases to trimming and J lost 5 bases; unmatched junction nucleotides: 3. This CDR3 comprises 13 residues. CDR3 loop: CASSPREGDTQYF. The CDR3 DNA reads as TGCGCCAGCAGCCCAAGGGAGGGAGATACGCAGTATTTT.

This clone showed up just a few times. CDR3 coding DNA: TGTGCCAGCTCACGGGGACTAGCCGAGTGGTACGAGCAGTACTTC. It yields the protein CASSRGLAEWYEQYF. The V gene is TRBV18, the J gene TRBJ2-7; 9 bases are shared with TRBD2. Germline CDR1 is KGHSH and CDR2 is LQKENI. With 4 bases clipped from V and 4 bases from J, the junction kept 8 bases outside the gene matches. CDR3 length equals 15 residues.

The chain links TRBV19 to TRBJ2-7; 7 bases are a match to TRBD1. The CDR3 covers 15 residues. CDR1 and CDR2 from the germline V gene are LNHDA and SQIVND (reference sequence). The J segment lost 3 bases and the V segment lost 4 bases, leaving 9 bases of the junction unmatched. The CDR3 region is CASSRESQGFYEQYF. DNA of the CDR3: TGTGCCAGTAGTAGAGAATCACAGGGGTTCTACGAGCAGTACTTC.

The chain joins TRBV7-9 to TRBJ2-1; D is undetermined. The V end was cut by 5 bases, the J end by 8 bases, with 10 bases between. Germline assignment: CDR1 SEHNR and CDR2 FQNEAQ (reference sequence). There are 12 residues in the CDR3. The chain's CDR3 is CASSLSSYEQFF. Written as DNA, the CDR3 is TGTGCCAGCAGCCTCTCATCGTATGAGCAGTTCTTC.

The chain uses TRBV4-1 and TRBJ2-1; TRBD2 aligns across 13 bases. The CDR3 extends over 16 amino acids. Germline values: CDR1 MGHRA, CDR2 YSYEKL. V lost 5 bases and J lost 6; bases outside the gene matches: 7. The CDR3 sequence is CASSTAGTSGANEQFF. For the CDR3, the DNA is TGCGCCAGCAGCACCGCCGGGACTAGCGGGGCCAATGAGCAGTTCTTC.